This T cell receptor beta chain stems from a study of T cell repertoires in cytomegalovirus infection. At the level of the study: Matching HLA type and CMV infection were both indicated by public TCR beta signatures.

Germline assignment: CDR1 SEHNR and CDR2 FQNEAQ (reference sequence). The CDR3 is 16 residues long. The V gene lost 1 base and the J gene lost 5 bases, with 17 bases spanning the gap. Concerning this clonotype itself: The antigen is unknown. A much larger clone differs by one base, so this may be a read error.

TCRdb called the reads again in MiXCR, with one record for every CDR3 protein. Of about 130,000 distinct CDR3 sequences listed, roughly a quarter are singletons. The chain has TRBV7-9 and TRBJ1-2; D possibly corresponds to TRBD1 (5 bases). The source is a human donor in good health (CMV status not recorded). Some clones in this sample may be carry-over from other donors' samples. Sequencing was done on a sample of PBMCs, sequenced either directly or after in vitro stimulation (not recorded which). This CDR3 is CASSLVIGWDRYGYTF. The CDR3 nucleotides read TGTGCCAGCAGCTTAGTTATCGGGTGGGACCGGTATGGCTACACCTTC.